The 5 T cell receptor beta chains below all came from one sample that was sequenced in a study of cytomegalovirus exposure and HLA in healthy donors. PCR primers comprised 60 Vbeta and 13 Jbeta primers. Profiled with immunoSEQ multiplex PCR; TCRdb holds only in-frame clones, not every one. The repertoire holds around 91,000 clones, with around 78% as singletons. The specimen was PBMCs. The receptors here all came from a male donor in good health and CMV-seropositive.

The V call is TRBV19, the J call TRBJ2-2; 7 bases align to TRBD2. Germline loops: CDR1 LNHDA, CDR2 SQIVND (reference sequence). J lost 4 bases, V lost 3 bases, and 2 bases had no gene match. The CDR3 length is 14 residues. CDR3 residues: CASSMTGGTGELFF. In DNA, the CDR3 is TGTGCCAGTAGTATGACGGGAGGCACCGGGGAGCTGTTTTTT.

This clone was found many times. Other DNA sequences in the sample encode the same CDR3. The chain recombines TRBV6-5 with TRBJ1-5; maybe TRBD1 (6 bases). This CDR3 is built from 13 residues. The V end lost 4 bases, the J end lost 5 bases, and 9 bases lay between the germline ends. Germline V lookup: CDR1 MNHEY, CDR2 SVGAGI. DNA for the CDR3: TGTGCCAGCAGTTTGGACAGATATCAGCCCCAGCATTTT. Protein sequence: CASSLDRYQPQHF.

The chain has TRBV11-2 and TRBJ2-7; 7 bases match TRBD1. The CDR3 is 16 residues long. Unmatched junction bases numbered 12, after V lost 0 bases and J lost 7 bases. Germline V gene data show CDR1 as SGHAT and CDR2 as FQNNGV. The DNA of the CDR3 is TGTGCCAGCAGCTTAGATCTCTTCCGGCAGGGGGAAGAGCAGTACTTC. It translates to CASSLDLFRQGEEQYF.

This clone was detected once. This chain links TRBV25-1 with TRBJ2-5; maybe TRBD1 (6 bases). This CDR3 has 14 amino acids. Between the trimmed V and J ends, which lost 2 bases and 3 bases, there was a span of 10 bases. From germline, CDR1 is MGHDK and CDR2 SYGVNS. The CDR3 bases are TGTGCCAGCAGTGAAGGGTCAGGGGAAGAGACCCAGTACTTC. It specifies CASSEGSGEETQYF. Drawing the rest from reference TRBV25-1 and TRBJ2-5, the complete variable domain is EADIYQTPRYLVIGTGKKITLECSQTMGHDKMYWYQQDPGMELHLIHYSYGVNSTEKGDLSSESTVSRIRTEHFPLTLESARPSHTSQYLCASSEGSGEETQYFGPGTRLLVL.

The chain links TRBV4-1 to TRBJ2-1, with 8 bases identical to TRBD1. V gave up 0 bases and J gave up 10 bases; unmatched junction bases: 8. Germline V lookup: CDR1 MGHRA, CDR2 YSYEKL. This CDR3 comprises 15 residues. The CDR3 bases are TGCGCCAGCAGCCAAGATGCACTACAGGGGGAAGAGCAGTTCTTC. Translating gives CASSQDALQGEEQFF.